Reported below is one T cell receptor beta chain. No antigen is known for it. These data belong to a study of cytomegalovirus exposure and HLA in healthy donors. About the research overall: Out of 170 million or so T cells, an earlier analysis found around 110 million unique TCR beta sequences in total. Notes on the study in general: Sequencing probably produced one cluster of sequence variants that were highly shared. A later examination showed that TCR association rates differed by HLA locus, with DRB1 most and HLA-C fewest. Most TCR sequences showed up rarely, but some public TCRs showed up in many donors.

Germline lookup yields CDR1 SGHVS and CDR2 FQNEAQ. This CDR3 is built from 17 residues. Researchers ran the PCR with 60 Vbeta and 13 Jbeta primers. The protocol was immunoSEQ multiplex PCR, while the TCRdb copy is restricted to in-frame clones and leaves out a portion. The repertoire holds 100,000 to 150,000 clones, with 77% as singletons. V usage is TRBV7-8 and J usage is TRBJ2-5, with 13 positions matching TRBD2. With the DNA end fitting TRBJ2-7 better, the J assignment may be wrong. This TCR was sampled from a male donor in good health and CMV-seropositive. Sequencing used PBMCs. CDR3 residues: CASSLELGTSGNYEQYF. Written as DNA, the CDR3 is TGTGCCAGCAGCTTAGAGTTGGGGACTAGCGGGAACTACGAGCAGTACTTC.